The T cell receptor beta chain under discussion was sequenced for a study of beta chain features in type 1 diabetes. Deletions cut 2 bases from V and 0 bases from J, with 14 bases between. This CDR3 spans 16 amino acids. Looked up from germline, CDR1 is SGHDT and CDR2 is YYEEEE. Expressed TCRB transcripts were sequenced because the isolated RNA had all been reverse transcribed beforehand. Measured with immunoSEQ multiplex PCR; TCRdb has only the in-frame clones, and not every one. The profile shows 250,000 or so clones, around 26% of them singletons. Points from the study as a whole: PCR might preferentially amplify shorter templates, equally in patients and controls.

This clone was seen a few times. Antigen unknown. The gene calls are TRBV5-6 and TRBJ2-5; perhaps TRBD2 as D (6 bases). The clonotype comes from a young man in good health. Sequenced: central memory CD4+ T cells from blood. CDR3 sequence (DNA): TGTGCCAGCAGCTTTGTGAGCGGGCTAAACCAAGAGACCCAGTACTTC. Translated, it gives CASSFVSGLNQETQYF.